This T cell receptor (beta chain) was recovered during a study of cytomegalovirus exposure and HLA in healthy donors. As for the study in general: An early release of data contained tens of millions of unique TCRs, which came from HLA-typed donors. Study findings and constraints: Specific recognition of CMV antigens was confirmed in vitro for a few chains (all CMV-associated). A later analysis revealed that TCR association rates differed between HLA loci, peaking at DRB1 and bottoming out at HLA-C.

PCR employed 60 Vbeta and 13 Jbeta primers. Clones were sequenced by immunoSEQ multiplex PCR, and TCRdb holds only the in-frame ones, with some missing. Of almost 200,000 clones listed, roughly 77% are singletons. Participants comprised healthy donors of bone marrow. Details on this clone: Its target is unknown.

The CDR3 has 12 amino acids. Trimming cost V 6 bases and J 3 bases, with 7 bases left between them. CDR1 MNHNY and CDR2 SVGAGI come from the germline V gene (reference sequence). This TCR derives from a male donor in good health and CMV-seropositive. The sample consisted of PBMCs. V gene TRBV6-6 combines with J gene TRBJ2-3; maybe TRBD1 (6 bases). The CDR3 loop is CASRGGTDTQYF. Written as DNA, the CDR3 is TGTGCCAGCAGAGGGGGTACAGATACGCAGTATTTT.